In this sample, the clone carrying this T cell receptor beta chain is medium-sized (0.01 to 0.1%). Its antigen is not known. The data belong to a study of OX40 agonist ivuxolimab in advanced cancers. At the level of the study: Intravenous ivuxolimab was administered to patients every 2 weeks at 0.01 to 10 mg/kg. A history of anti-PD-1, anti-PD-L1 or anti-CTLA-4 therapy was acceptable, and roughly 40% had some. General study findings and limits: Low normalized T-cell clonal expansion also characterized some of the nonresponders. Which antigen the expanded peripheral T cells recognized is unknown.

The assay was immunoSEQ multiplex PCR, and TCRdb's table has in-frame clones only and misses some. The sample has 25,000 to 30,000 clones; roughly four fifths are singletons. Germline loops: CDR1 MNHEY, CDR2 SMNVEV (reference sequence). The CDR3 loop spans 13 amino acids. Trimming removed 6 bases at V and 2 bases at J, with 10 bases between. This TCR was recovered from an adult with an advanced solid tumor such as melanoma, head and neck, liver or kidney cancer. The chain joins TRBV27 to TRBJ1-1; weak D call: TRBD1 (5 bases). Sequences were derived from CD4+ or CD8+ T cells sorted from blood, sampled in a trial of the OX40 agonist ivuxolimab. CDR3 nucleotide sequence: TGTGCCAGCAGATTCCAGGGAAACACTGAAGCTTTCTTT. Translated, it gives CASRFQGNTEAFF.